This TCR beta chain was sequenced for a study of CXCR3-negative and CXCR3-positive naive CD8 T cells. The overall study: Sequencing brought in roughly 150 million TRB reads altogether, and each library got about 1.5 +/- 0.3 million. Study outcomes and limitations: CXCR3-negative naive cells had less hydrophobic TRB CDR3s than did CXCR3-positive naive cells.

The TRB cDNA libraries were prepared by 5' RACE with UMI labels. After re-calling the 5' RACE reads, TCRdb lists one entry per CDR3 protein, DNA absent. The sample has around 160,000 distinct CDR3 sequences, and its top ten clones hold about 0.28%. In the case of this clonotype: The antigen is undetermined.

The origin of this receptor is a human donor in good health. Some clones in this sample may be carry-over from other donors' samples. The sample was naive CXCR3+ CD8+ T cells from blood. Subset meaning: CD45RO-CCR7+CD27+CD95- naive CD8+ T cells expressing CXCR3 (TNR3+).

CDR3: CASTRQGSVEYPYEQYF. This chain joins TRBV7-9 and TRBJ2-7; TCRdb proposes TRBD1, but this gene call is untestable without DNA. The CDR3 has 17 residues. Germline V CDR1 and CDR2: SEHNR, FQNEAQ (reference sequence).